A selection of T cell receptor beta chains follows, all from one sample in a study of T cell changes during pregnancy in multiple sclerosis. TCRdb's copy holds only in-frame clones and misses some; the assay was immunoSEQ multiplex PCR. The data hold about 77,000 clones, with about 91% observed a single time. Sequenced here: peripheral blood, sampled before pregnancy. These receptors all stem from a female donor with multiple sclerosis, enrolled in a pregnancy study. CDR3s include the opening cysteine and the closing phenylalanine or tryptophan. Fields, in order: clone size, D gene, V gene, J gene, CDR3 DNA, CDR3 protein. The D gene is left open where the match is weak. Expanded clones get a size class; other rows say once, few or many, or leave the size out.

clone size: NA; D gene: NA; V gene: TRBV5-1; J gene: TRBJ2-1; CDR3 DNA: TGCGCCAGCAGCAGGGTTGGGGGCGGCGATGAGCAGTTCTTC; CDR3 protein: CASSRVGGGDEQFF
clone size: NA; D gene: NA; V gene: TRBV10-2; J gene: TRBJ1-4; CDR3 DNA: TGCGCCAGCACGGGGAAGTCGGGAGAAAAACTGTTTTTT; CDR3 protein: CASTGKSGEKLFF
clone size: NA; D gene: NA; V gene: TRBV18; J gene: TRBJ2-7; CDR3 DNA: TGTGCCAGCTCAGAACAGGGCGAGCAGTACTTC; CDR3 protein: CASSEQGEQYF
clone size: NA; D gene: TRBD2; V gene: TRBV5-5; J gene: TRBJ2-7; CDR3 DNA: TGTGCCAGCAGCTTGGTGGGACTAGATATCTACGAGCAGTACTTC; CDR3 protein: CASSLVGLDIYEQYF
clone size: NA; D gene: NA; V gene: TRBV18; J gene: TRBJ2-5; CDR3 DNA: TGTGCCAGCTCACCACAGACAACGTACCAAGAGACCCAGTACTTC; CDR3 protein: CASSPQTTYQETQYF
clone size: NA; D gene: TRBD1; V gene: TRBV2; J gene: TRBJ1-4; CDR3 DNA: TGTGCCACAGCCGGGACAGGGCCAACTAATGAAAAACTGTTTTTT; CDR3 protein: CATAGTGPTNEKLFF
clone size: NA; D gene: NA; V gene: TRBV5-6; J gene: TRBJ2-3; CDR3 DNA: TGTGCCAGCAGTACTGCATTTGATACGCAGTATTTT; CDR3 protein: CASSTAFDTQYF
clone size: NA; D gene: NA; V gene: TRBV5-4; J gene: TRBJ2-5; CDR3 DNA: TGTGCCAGCAGCTTGGGGGTTCGAGGGGAGACCCAGTACTTC; CDR3 protein: CASSLGVRGETQYF
clone size: NA; D gene: NA; V gene: TRBV7-8; J gene: TRBJ2-1; CDR3 DNA: TGTGCCAGCAGCTTACGGCGAGTCGGGGACAATGAGCAGTTCTTC; CDR3 protein: CASSLRRVGDNEQFF
clone size: few; D gene: TRBD1; V gene: TRBV4-3; J gene: TRBJ2-1; CDR3 DNA: TGCGCCAGCAGCCGAAAAACAGGGGGTGAGCAGTTCTTC; CDR3 protein: CASSRKTGGEQFF
clone size: NA; D gene: TRBD1; V gene: TRBV19; J gene: TRBJ1-1; CDR3 DNA: TGTGCCAGTAACTACAACCCCGGGACAGCGAACACTGAAGCTTTCTTT; CDR3 protein: CASNYNPGTANTEAFF
clone size: once; D gene: NA; V gene: TRBV2; J gene: TRBJ2-1; CDR3 DNA: TGTGCCAGCAGACGATTCCTTGGGACTTCATGGTGGTTCTTC; CDR3 protein: CASRRFLGTSWWFF
clone size: NA; D gene: NA; V gene: TRBV30; J gene: TRBJ1-2; CDR3 DNA: TGTGCCTGGAGTGTAGTGGGGCAGGGCTACACCTTC; CDR3 protein: CAWSVVGQGYTF
clone size: NA; D gene: NA; V gene: TRBV29-1; J gene: TRBJ2-2; CDR3 DNA: TGCAGCGCCGAAGGGGCGCTAATGAACACCGGGGAGCTGTTTTTT; CDR3 protein: CSAEGALMNTGELFF
clone size: NA; D gene: TRBD1; V gene: TRBV5-6; J gene: TRBJ1-5; CDR3 DNA: TGTGCCAGCAGCTTCATGACAGGGGTACATCAGCCCCAGCATTTT; CDR3 protein: CASSFMTGVHQPQHF
clone size: NA; D gene: NA; V gene: TRBV7-2; J gene: TRBJ2-5; CDR3 DNA: TGTGCCAGCAGCTTGGGGGGTATTTACGCGAAGACCCAGTACTTC; CDR3 protein: CASSLGGIYAKTQYF
clone size: NA; D gene: NA; V gene: TRBV4-1; J gene: TRBJ1-5; CDR3 DNA: TGCGCCAGCAGCCAAGACGGCAGGCATCAGCCCCAGCATTTT; CDR3 protein: CASSQDGRHQPQHF
clone size: once; D gene: NA; V gene: TRBV6-5; J gene: TRBJ1-6; CDR3 DNA: TGTGCCAGCAGTTCCGACAGTCCCTCCTATTCACCCCTCCACTTT; CDR3 protein: CASSSDSPSYSPLHF
clone size: NA; D gene: TRBD1; V gene: TRBV7-9; J gene: TRBJ2-5; CDR3 DNA: TGTGCCAGCAGCCCCTCCCGACAGGGATTCCAGGAGACCCAGTACTTC; CDR3 protein: CASSPSRQGFQETQYF
clone size: NA; D gene: TRBD1; V gene: TRBV2; J gene: TRBJ2-1; CDR3 DNA: TGTGCCACCTCCATACCCGGGACAGACAGTGAGCAGTTCTTC; CDR3 protein: CATSIPGTDSEQFF
clone size: NA; D gene: TRBD2; V gene: TRBV5-4; J gene: TRBJ2-2; CDR3 DNA: TGTGCCAGCAGCTTGGGCGGGGGGGCCACCGGGGAGCTGTTTTTT; CDR3 protein: CASSLGGGATGELFF
clone size: NA; D gene: NA; V gene: TRBV5-5; J gene: TRBJ1-1; CDR3 DNA: TGTGCCAGCAGCTTATTTGACAGGAACACTGAAGCTTTCTTT; CDR3 protein: CASSLFDRNTEAFF
clone size: NA; D gene: NA; V gene: TRBV9; J gene: TRBJ2-1; CDR3 DNA: TGTGCCAGCAGCGTAGTTAGGGACTCCGAGCAGTTCTTC; CDR3 protein: CASSVVRDSEQFF
clone size: NA; D gene: NA; V gene: TRBV6-1; J gene: TRBJ2-7; CDR3 DNA: TGTGCCAGCAGCGACCTTAGGGGCTCAGGGGACGAGCAGTACTTC; CDR3 protein: CASSDLRGSGDEQYF
clone size: NA; D gene: NA; V gene: TRBV12-5; J gene: TRBJ2-7; CDR3 DNA: TGTGCTAGTGCCTCCCCTGGTAGTCTCCACGAGCAGTACTTC; CDR3 protein: CASASPGSLHEQYF
clone size: NA; D gene: NA; V gene: TRBV4-3; J gene: TRBJ1-4; CDR3 DNA: TGCGCCAGCAGCCAAGGATGGACAAATGAAAAACTGTTTTTT; CDR3 protein: CASSQGWTNEKLFF
clone size: NA; D gene: NA; V gene: TRBV7-6; J gene: TRBJ1-6; CDR3 DNA: TGTGCCAGCAGCGCGGGCGTCCGAGACCGTTCTAATTCACCCCTCCACTTT; CDR3 protein: CASSAGVRDRSNSPLHF
clone size: NA; D gene: NA; V gene: TRBV19; J gene: TRBJ1-1; CDR3 DNA: TGTGCCAGTAGGGACGTCCAGGGCGGTAATGAAGCTTTCTTT; CDR3 protein: CASRDVQGGNEAFF
clone size: NA; D gene: TRBD1; V gene: TRBV25-1; J gene: TRBJ2-7; CDR3 DNA: TGTGCCAGCAGCTCCGGGACAGGGGGAAAGCAGTACTTC; CDR3 protein: CASSSGTGGKQYF
clone size: NA; D gene: NA; V gene: TRBV7-2; J gene: TRBJ1-2; CDR3 DNA: TGTGCCAGCAGGCTAGCAAGGATAGACGGCTACACCTTC; CDR3 protein: CASRLARIDGYTF
clone size: NA; D gene: NA; V gene: TRBV4-2; J gene: TRBJ1-4; CDR3 DNA: TGTGCCAGCAGCCAAGCCGACAGAGTTAATGAAAAACTGTTTTTT; CDR3 protein: CASSQADRVNEKLFF
clone size: NA; D gene: TRBD1; V gene: TRBV4-1; J gene: TRBJ2-7; CDR3 DNA: TGCGCCAGCAGCCCGGGGACAGGGGACTCCGAGCAGTACTTC; CDR3 protein: CASSPGTGDSEQYF
clone size: NA; D gene: TRBD1; V gene: TRBV11-2; J gene: TRBJ1-2; CDR3 DNA: TGTGCCAGCAGACCGACAGGGGGCAACGCAGGGGGTGGCTACACCTTC; CDR3 protein: CASRPTGGNAGGGYTF
clone size: NA; D gene: TRBD1; V gene: TRBV19; J gene: TRBJ1-5; CDR3 DNA: TGTGCCAGTAGTTATAGAGAGGGGGCACCCAGCAATCAGCCCCAGCATTTT; CDR3 protein: CASSYREGAPSNQPQHF
clone size: NA; D gene: NA; V gene: TRBV5-1; J gene: TRBJ1-1; CDR3 DNA: TGCGCCAGCAGCCAACAGGGAGTTGCTTCTTTGACTGAAGCTTTCTTT; CDR3 protein: CASSQQGVASLTEAFF